This TCR beta chain comes out of a study of blood T cell repertoires in COVID-19. Study summary: Material from acute and convalescent COVID-19 was sourced from the United States, Italy and Spain. The analysed material was cDNA or gDNA that came from T cells, B-cell-depleted T cells, or PBMCs.

Points on this clone: The sample contains more than one DNA sequence encoding this CDR3.

Germline V lookup: CDR1 SGHTA, CDR2 FQGNSA. Deletions cut 0 bases from V and 1 base from J, with 3 bases between. This CDR3 is 13 amino acids long. Authors' analysis steps: Nucleated cell counts were estimated from reference gene primer amplification. The method was immunoSEQ multiplex PCR; TCRdb's version includes in-frame clones alone and lacks a portion of them. The DNA was the basis for D and trimming; V, J and clone size are from that table. The data show about 63,000 clones, about 80% seen once. This chain uses TRBV7-2 with TRBJ1-1; D gene unclear. The clonotype comes from a woman aged 80 or older with acute or convalescent COVID-19. The sample consisted of peripheral blood. The CDR3 is CASSLAQNTEAFF. CDR3 coding DNA: TGTGCCAGCAGCTTAGCCCAGAACACTGAAGCTTTCTTT. Supplemented by reference TRBV7-2 and TRBJ1-1, the full variable domain reads GAGVSQSPSNKVTEKGKDVELRCDPISGHTALYWYRQSLGQGLEFLIYFQGNSAPDKSGLPSDRFSAERTGGSVSTLTIQRTQQEDSAVYLCASSLAQNTEAFFGQGTRLTVV.